This T cell receptor beta chain was sequenced during a study of blood T cell repertoires in COVID-19. A single count supports this clone. Residents of 24 US areas, aged about 18 to 95 years, made up the participants. Trimming left V 0 bases short and J 0 bases short, with 15 bases between. This CDR3 is 18 amino acids long. Per germline, CDR1 LNHNV and CDR2 YYDKDF (reference sequence). Sequencing was performed with immunoSEQ multiplex PCR; in TCRdb, only in-frame clones are kept and a portion is missing. The sample consists of 350,000 to 450,000 clones, approximately 91% of them appearing once. This receptor was identified in a woman in her forties who had been exposed to COVID-19. The sequenced sample consisted of PBMCs or T cells enriched from blood (not recorded which). The chain couples TRBV15 to TRBJ2-1; D is uncertain. The CDR3, as DNA: TGTGCCACCAGCAGAGATTTTATACTAACTTCCTCCTACAATGAGCAGTTCTTC. The encoded protein is CATSRDFILTSSYNEQFF.